Listed below are T cell receptor beta chains from one sample, sequenced in a study of shared clonotypes between healthy human individuals. The repertoire was sequenced with immunoSEQ multiplex PCR; TCRdb's copy has only in-frame clones and lacks some. This table has some 2 million clones, over 85% appearing once. Material for sequencing was naive CD8+ T cells sorted from blood. These TCRs come from a young man in good health. Both conserved end residues are part of each CDR3. The order of the fields is V gene, D gene, J gene, clone size, CDR3 DNA, CDR3 protein. The D gene is left open where the match is weak. The size field is filled for only some rows; it gives once, few, many or a size class.

v_gene: TRBV6-6
d_gene: TRBD2
j_gene: TRBJ2-1
abundance: .
CDR3nt: TGTGCCAGCAGTTTCCAGCCGGGACTAGAGTTCTTC
CDR3aa: CASSFQPGLEFF

v_gene: TRBV2
d_gene: .
j_gene: TRBJ2-7
abundance: .
CDR3nt: TGTGCCAGCAACGGGGTCGTTAGCTCCTACGAGCAGTACTTC
CDR3aa: CASNGVVSSYEQYF

v_gene: TRBV7-8
d_gene: TRBD2
j_gene: TRBJ2-5
abundance: .
CDR3nt: TGTGCCAGCAGTAGAGCGGGGGACCAAGAGACCCAGTACTTC
CDR3aa: CASSRAGDQETQYF

v_gene: TRBV25-1
d_gene: .
j_gene: TRBJ2-1
abundance: .
CDR3nt: TGTGCCAGCAGTGAATGGGGATCCTCCTACAATGAGCAGTTCTTC
CDR3aa: CASSEWGSSYNEQFF

v_gene: TRBV12-5
d_gene: TRBD2
j_gene: TRBJ2-7
abundance: .
CDR3nt: TGTGCTAGTGGTTGGGGGAGGGACGAGCAGTACTTC
CDR3aa: CASGWGRDEQYF

v_gene: TRBV6-4
d_gene: TRBD2
j_gene: TRBJ2-7
abundance: .
CDR3nt: TGTGCCAGCAGTGAGCGGGAGAACTCCTACGAGCAGTACTTC
CDR3aa: CASSERENSYEQYF

v_gene: TRBV30
d_gene: TRBD2
j_gene: TRBJ2-7
abundance: .
CDR3nt: TGTGCCTGGAGGGGACTAGCGAGAAGCTACGAGCAGTACTTC
CDR3aa: CAWRGLARSYEQYF

v_gene: TRBV6-6
d_gene: .
j_gene: TRBJ2-5
abundance: .
CDR3nt: TGTGCCAGCAGTCTCAACGTCATAGGGGGGTCAGAGACCCAGTACTTC
CDR3aa: CASSLNVIGGSETQYF

v_gene: TRBV5-1
d_gene: TRBD2
j_gene: TRBJ2-7
abundance: many
CDR3nt: TGCGCCAGCAGCTTTTTAGCGGGAGGCTCCTACGAGCAGTACTTC
CDR3aa: CASSFLAGGSYEQYF

v_gene: TRBV5-4
d_gene: TRBD2
j_gene: TRBJ2-3
abundance: .
CDR3nt: TGTGCCAGCAGCGCTCCCGGGACTAGCGGGAGGGGGAGCACAGATACGCAGTATTTT
CDR3aa: CASSAPGTSGRGSTDTQYF

v_gene: TRBV27
d_gene: .
j_gene: TRBJ1-6
abundance: .
CDR3nt: TGTGCCAGCAGTGTGACCTCTGGTTCACCCCTCCACTTT
CDR3aa: CASSVTSGSPLHF

v_gene: TRBV27
d_gene: .
j_gene: TRBJ2-5
abundance: .
CDR3nt: TGTGCCAGCAGTTTATCCGGGGAGCAGTACTTC
CDR3aa: CASSLSGEQYF

v_gene: TRBV27
d_gene: TRBD2
j_gene: TRBJ2-1
abundance: .
CDR3nt: TGTGCCAGCAGTCCCGGGACTACGGATGAGCAGTTCTTC
CDR3aa: CASSPGTTDEQFF

v_gene: TRBV7-9
d_gene: .
j_gene: TRBJ1-2
abundance: .
CDR3nt: TGTGCCAGCAGCAATACAGGAAACTATGGCTACACCTTC
CDR3aa: CASSNTGNYGYTF

v_gene: TRBV15
d_gene: .
j_gene: TRBJ2-7
abundance: .
CDR3nt: TGTGCCACCAGCAGAGATAGGGGCTTCGAGGGCAGCTACGAGCAGTACTTC
CDR3aa: CATSRDRGFEGSYEQYF

v_gene: TRBV13
d_gene: TRBD2
j_gene: TRBJ2-7
abundance: .
CDR3nt: TGTGCCAGCAGCCCGGGACTAGCGGATTCCTTGGAGCAGTACTTC
CDR3aa: CASSPGLADSLEQYF

v_gene: TRBV27
d_gene: .
j_gene: TRBJ2-3
abundance: .
CDR3nt: TGTGCCAGCAGTTATACCCAGTTACCCCCTAGAGATACGCAGTATTTT
CDR3aa: CASSYTQLPPRDTQYF

v_gene: TRBV10-3
d_gene: TRBD1
j_gene: TRBJ2-7
abundance: .
CDR3nt: TGTGCCATCAGTCAACAGGGGCCCAACGAGCAGTACTTC
CDR3aa: CAISQQGPNEQYF

v_gene: TRBV25-1
d_gene: TRBD1
j_gene: TRBJ1-2
abundance: .
CDR3nt: TGTGCCAGCAAAGACAGGGAGCCCTACTACACCTTC
CDR3aa: CASKDREPYYTF

v_gene: TRBV29-1
d_gene: .
j_gene: TRBJ2-7
abundance: .
CDR3nt: TGCAGCGTGGGGGCGGGGACGGACTACGAGCAGTACTTC
CDR3aa: CSVGAGTDYEQYF

v_gene: TRBV27
d_gene: .
j_gene: TRBJ1-1
abundance: .
CDR3nt: TGTGCCAGCAGTCTCCGGGCCTCATCCAAAGGGACTGAAGCTTTCTTT
CDR3aa: CASSLRASSKGTEAFF

v_gene: TRBV5-1
d_gene: .
j_gene: TRBJ2-3
abundance: .
CDR3nt: TGCGCCAGCACCTTGAGGGGCAGGGGAAGGTTGGAAGATACGCAGTATTTT
CDR3aa: CASTLRGRGRLEDTQYF

v_gene: TRBV5-4
d_gene: TRBD2
j_gene: TRBJ2-3
abundance: .
CDR3nt: TGTGCCAGCAGCCCTAGCGGGACAGATACGCAGTATTTT
CDR3aa: CASSPSGTDTQYF

v_gene: TRBV4-3
d_gene: .
j_gene: TRBJ2-7
abundance: .
CDR3nt: TGCGCCAGCAGCCAAGATATCGGGTCAGCCTACGAGCAGTACTTC
CDR3aa: CASSQDIGSAYEQYF

v_gene: TRBV6-6
d_gene: TRBD1
j_gene: TRBJ1-2
abundance: .
CDR3nt: TGTGCCACCAAAATGACCGGGACAGACACGGAACGATTC
CDR3aa: CATKMTGTDTERF

v_gene: TRBV7-6
d_gene: .
j_gene: TRBJ2-7
abundance: .
CDR3nt: TGTGCCAGCAGTTCCGGGACTTTTTCCTTCTCCGAGCAGTACTTC
CDR3aa: CASSSGTFSFSEQYF

v_gene: TRBV27
d_gene: .
j_gene: TRBJ2-1
abundance: .
CDR3nt: TGTGCCAGCAGTTTATCTAACTACAATGAGCAGTTCTTC
CDR3aa: CASSLSNYNEQFF

v_gene: TRBV29-1
d_gene: .
j_gene: TRBJ2-3
abundance: once
CDR3nt: TGCAGCGTTGAAGGATTAGGGGCGGATACGCAGTATTTT
CDR3aa: CSVEGLGADTQYF

v_gene: TRBV23-1
d_gene: TRBD1
j_gene: TRBJ2-7
abundance: .
CDR3nt: TGCGCCAGGACAAGGGACAGGGAGTGTTGTCGGGCCACCTACGAGCAGTACTTC
CDR3aa: CARTRDRECCRATYEQYF

v_gene: TRBV29-1
d_gene: .
j_gene: TRBJ1-2
abundance: .
CDR3nt: TGCAGCATAGAGGGGGGAAGCTACACCTTC
CDR3aa: CSIEGGSYTF

v_gene: TRBV6-5
d_gene: TRBD1
j_gene: TRBJ2-1
abundance: .
CDR3nt: TGTGCCAGCAACCCTGACAGGGGAGGTTGGAATGAGCAGTTCTTC
CDR3aa: CASNPDRGGWNEQFF

v_gene: TRBV5-6
d_gene: .
j_gene: TRBJ2-1
abundance: .
CDR3nt: TGTGCCAGCAGCTTGGGTGGCGGGGGCGGTTACAATGAGCAGTTCTTC
CDR3aa: CASSLGGGGGYNEQFF

v_gene: TRBV9
d_gene: TRBD1
j_gene: TRBJ1-2
abundance: .
CDR3nt: TGTGCCAGCAGCCCCCTGACAGGGGTCACCTCGCTTGGCTACACCTTC
CDR3aa: CASSPLTGVTSLGYTF

v_gene: TRBV5-6
d_gene: TRBD2
j_gene: TRBJ2-7
abundance: .
CDR3nt: TGTGCCAGCAGTTCCCCTAGCGGGGGGCCCTCCTACGAGCAGTACTTC
CDR3aa: CASSSPSGGPSYEQYF

v_gene: TRBV30
d_gene: .
j_gene: TRBJ2-2
abundance: .
CDR3nt: TGTGCCTGGAGTTACTCCACCGGGGAGCTGTTTTTT
CDR3aa: CAWSYSTGELFF

v_gene: TRBV28
d_gene: .
j_gene: TRBJ1-1
abundance: .
CDR3nt: TGTGCCAGCAGTTTGGGGGGCGCGCGGACTGAAGCTTTCTTT
CDR3aa: CASSLGGARTEAFF

v_gene: TRBV27
d_gene: .
j_gene: TRBJ2-7
abundance: .
CDR3nt: TGTGCCAGCAGCCCTACCCCGGCAGCCTCCTACGAGCAGTACTTC
CDR3aa: CASSPTPAASYEQYF

v_gene: TRBV5-6
d_gene: .
j_gene: TRBJ2-3
abundance: .
CDR3nt: TGTGCCAGCAGCACTGGGCACGGGGATACGCAGTATTTT
CDR3aa: CASSTGHGDTQYF

v_gene: TRBV28
d_gene: .
j_gene: TRBJ2-3
abundance: .
CDR3nt: TGTGCCAGCAGCCCCCCTATGCCCCGGGGGGCCGGGGATACGCAGTATTTT
CDR3aa: CASSPPMPRGAGDTQYF

v_gene: TRBV11-2
d_gene: TRBD1
j_gene: TRBJ1-1
abundance: .
CDR3nt: TGTGCCAGCAGCTTAGCGGGGACAGGATCCAACACTGAAGCTTTCTTT
CDR3aa: CASSLAGTGSNTEAFF

v_gene: TRBV5-1
d_gene: .
j_gene: TRBJ2-7
abundance: .
CDR3nt: TGCGCCAGCAGCTTGGGATTTGGATACTCCTACGAGCAGTACTTC
CDR3aa: CASSLGFGYSYEQYF

v_gene: TRBV7-9
d_gene: TRBD1
j_gene: TRBJ1-6
abundance: .
CDR3nt: TGTGCCAGCAGCTTAGTTGACAGGGCGGATTCACCCCTCCACTTT
CDR3aa: CASSLVDRADSPLHF

v_gene: TRBV9
d_gene: .
j_gene: TRBJ1-3
abundance: .
CDR3nt: TGTGCCAGCAGCGTAGAAGACTCTGGAAACACCATATATTTT
CDR3aa: CASSVEDSGNTIYF

v_gene: TRBV6-5
d_gene: .
j_gene: TRBJ2-2
abundance: .
CDR3nt: TGTGCCAGTCAACCGGGAGTGAACACCGGGGAGCTGTTTTTT
CDR3aa: CASQPGVNTGELFF

v_gene: TRBV7-9
d_gene: .
j_gene: TRBJ2-5
abundance: .
CDR3nt: TGTGCCAGCGTTGGCGTGCAAGAGACCCAGTACTTC
CDR3aa: CASVGVQETQYF

v_gene: TRBV12-5
d_gene: .
j_gene: TRBJ1-1
abundance: .
CDR3nt: TGTGCTAGTGGTTTGGTACACGGGTCAGCTTGCATGAACACTGAAGCTTTCTTT
CDR3aa: CASGLVHGSACMNTEAFF

v_gene: TRBV6-5
d_gene: .
j_gene: TRBJ2-2
abundance: .
CDR3nt: TGTGCCAGCAGTTACTTTGGGAACACCGGGGAGCTGTTTTTT
CDR3aa: CASSYFGNTGELFF

v_gene: TRBV19
d_gene: .
j_gene: TRBJ1-1
abundance: .
CDR3nt: TGTGCCAGTAGTTCCCCGATCTCCATGAACACTGAAGCTTTCTTT
CDR3aa: CASSSPISMNTEAFF

v_gene: TRBV6-4
d_gene: TRBD1
j_gene: TRBJ2-2
abundance: .
CDR3nt: TGTGCCAAACGACAGGGGTTAGACACCGGGGAGCTGTTTTTT
CDR3aa: CAKRQGLDTGELFF

v_gene: TRBV4-3
d_gene: TRBD2
j_gene: TRBJ2-1
abundance: .
CDR3nt: TGCGCCAGCAGCCAAGGGCTAGCGGGGGTACCTTACAATGAGCAGTTCTTC
CDR3aa: CASSQGLAGVPYNEQFF

v_gene: TRBV11-3
d_gene: .
j_gene: TRBJ1-1
abundance: once
CDR3nt: TGTGCCAGCAGCCTCGCCGGAGGGGCTGAAGCTTTCTTT
CDR3aa: CASSLAGGAEAFF

v_gene: TRBV6-5
d_gene: .
j_gene: TRBJ2-7
abundance: .
CDR3nt: TGTGCCAGCAGTTCTACAGGGAGCTCCTACGAGCAGTACTTC
CDR3aa: CASSSTGSSYEQYF

v_gene: TRBV4-3
d_gene: .
j_gene: TRBJ2-7
abundance: .
CDR3nt: TGCGCCAGCAGCCAAGATTGGGGGGACTACGAGCAGTACTTC
CDR3aa: CASSQDWGDYEQYF

v_gene: TRBV6-5
d_gene: .
j_gene: TRBJ2-7
abundance: .
CDR3nt: TGTGCCAGCAGTTACTCAACAGGCCCCTACGAGCAGTACTTC
CDR3aa: CASSYSTGPYEQYF

v_gene: TRBV7-9
d_gene: .
j_gene: TRBJ2-7
abundance: .
CDR3nt: TGTGCCAGCAGCCCACCGGGGAACTACGAGCAGTACTTC
CDR3aa: CASSPPGNYEQYF

v_gene: TRBV4-1
d_gene: .
j_gene: TRBJ1-3
abundance: .
CDR3nt: TGCGCCAGCAGCCAATCCGGGCCCTCTGGAAACACCATATATTTT
CDR3aa: CASSQSGPSGNTIYF

v_gene: TRBV10-1
d_gene: .
j_gene: TRBJ2-2
abundance: .
CDR3nt: TGCGCCAGCACCCAGACTTATTCGGACACCGGGGAGCTGTTTTTT
CDR3aa: CASTQTYSDTGELFF

v_gene: TRBV6-5
d_gene: .
j_gene: TRBJ1-3
abundance: .
CDR3nt: TGTGCCAGCAGTTACACGGGCATCCCTGGAAACACCATATATTTT
CDR3aa: CASSYTGIPGNTIYF

v_gene: TRBV28
d_gene: .
j_gene: TRBJ1-5
abundance: .
CDR3nt: TGTGCCAGCAGTTTACAGGGGAATCAGCCCCAGCATTTT
CDR3aa: CASSLQGNQPQHF

v_gene: TRBV23-1
d_gene: .
j_gene: TRBJ2-7
abundance: .
CDR3nt: TGCGCCAGCAGACTTTGGGCCTGCGCCTACGAGCAGTACTTC
CDR3aa: CASRLWACAYEQYF